This TCR beta chain was documented in a study of OX40 agonist ivuxolimab in advanced cancers. Study information: As their treatment, patients were administered ivuxolimab, an agonistic anti-OX40 (CD134) antibody. The group had a mean age of about 60 years, ranged from 23 to 79, and was 80% to 90% male.

Sequencing used immunoSEQ multiplex PCR; TCRdb keeps in-frame clones, though not all of them. The sample includes 90,000 or so clones, more than 70% of them seen just once. Germline V lookup: CDR1 SGHTA, CDR2 FQGNSA. There are 16 residues in the CDR3. The V and J ends lost 5 bases and 2 bases, in that order; junction bases with no gene match: 6. The sample consisted of CD4+ or CD8+ T cells sorted from blood, taken in a trial of the OX40 agonist ivuxolimab. This clonotype was sampled from an adult with an advanced solid tumor such as melanoma, head and neck, liver or kidney cancer. This sequence joins TRBV7-2 and TRBJ2-3, with 11 bases that match TRBD2. In DNA, the CDR3 is TGTGCCAGCAGCGCGGTGACTAGCGGGAACACAGATACGCAGTATTTT. As protein: CASSAVTSGNTDTQYF.